This T cell receptor beta chain was obtained from a study of identical twins (dated by TCRdb to between 2015 and 2016). Regarding the research as a whole: TCR alpha and beta repertoires from monozygotic twins, unrelated adults of various ages and cord blood were deep-sequenced to test whether fetal clonotypes persist. Replicate twin experiments were performed at different times using different library preparation protocols to rule out contamination. Study-wide conclusions, independent of this receptor: Because the same donors could not be followed over many years, conclusions were based on cross-sectional statistical analysis. In monozygotic twins, out-of-frame TCR alpha sharing was systematically underestimated by recombination models, although the models agreed with sharing between unrelated individuals. Compared with coincidental sharing between unrelated individuals, an excess of low generation-probability sequences was observed among out-of-frame TCR alpha sequences shared between twins. A weaker excess of twin sharing was found in beta out-of-frame sequences because the signal-to-noise ratio was lowered by fewer shared sequences. Fewer insertions were carried by abundant cord blood beta clonotypes, a similar but weaker trend appeared in young adult naive repertoires, and no such trend appeared in memory repertoires. Invariant T cells such as MAIT and iNKT could partly confound zero-insertion analyses, although diverse VJ usage argued against such confounding for most clonotypes.

The library was made by 5' RACE. The instrument was an Illumina HiSeq 2000. A universal primer binding site was added through template switching, and the final cDNA carried a unique molecular identifier so that TCR cDNA molecules could be counted accurately. First-strand cDNA for TCR alpha and beta chains was synthesized from specific primers in the conserved constant-segment region. To control for contamination, every cDNA library was double barcoded, receiving both a SMART-Mk sample barcode and Illumina barcodes. TruSeq adapter sequences and Illumina sample barcodes were added in two successive PCR steps. The Illumina HiSeq platform was used with custom primers to sequence TCR alpha and beta cDNA libraries. As for the authors' bioinformatics: MiGEC processed the raw reads to extract unique molecular identifiers, while MiXCR was used to determine the CDR3 positions. For each individual, recombination models were inferred using an EM algorithm with the repgenHMM and IGoR tools. The tcR package in R was used for shared clonotype analysis, with sharing normalized by the product of cloneset sizes. Out-of-frame nonproductive sequences were analyzed to study raw recombination free of thymic and clonal selection effects. TCRdb reran the public reads through fastp at Q25 and MiXCR, keeping productive beta chains. Every distinct CDR3 protein forms one entry, paired with its most common genes and DNA. The V and J calls and clone size come from TCRdb's table, not from the authors' own analysis. The sample table records around 500,000 distinct CDR3 sequences; 12% to 15% of these occur just once. The ten largest account for roughly 0.56% of the sample.

V lost 2 bases and J lost 3 bases; the stretch between them is 14 bases long. Sequences SGHVS (CDR1) and FQNEAQ (CDR2) are obtained from the germline V gene. Inclusive of the bounding cysteine and phenylalanine, the CDR3 is 16 residues long. The only DNA kept is the CDR3, 48 bases in frame from the first base. Every donor in the study was a healthy Caucasian. The twin cohort consisted of three pairs of female monozygotic twins, all aged about 18 to 29 years. Positive isolation kits from Invitrogen were used to isolate the CD4+ and CD8+ T cell populations. This clonotype was counted only a few times. Its antigen specificity is not known. No base quality values were provided; no much bigger clone lies one nucleotide off. A further study also used this sample, focusing on yellow fever vaccine responses in identical twins. Drawing on the second study: According to the authors, the vaccine-induced T cell response in identical twins seemed to be partly convergent and partly specific to each individual. In the study, vaccine-responding T cell clones were precisely tracked in identical twins.

This TCR was sampled from a woman aged 18 to 35 in good health. Sequencing input: CD4+ T cells sorted from blood. This chain joins TRBV7-8 to TRBJ2-1; 5 matching bases give a weak D call of TRBD1. The CDR3 protein is CASSLNTGTNYNEQFF. The bases read TGTGCCAGCAGCTTAAATACAGGAACTAACTACAATGAGCAGTTCTTC.